This T cell receptor beta chain was identified during a study of T cells expressing NK-cell markers. As for the study in general: Most of the eight sequenced donors tested HCMV-seropositive; one tested seronegative.

Overall study results and limits: Among CD8+ T cells from 5 to 7 donors, dominant NKG2C+ clonotypes accounted for about 1.0-7.0%.

Each CDR3 protein gets one entry in TCRdb, which reprocessed the 5' RACE reads and gives no DNA. This listing includes about 460,000 distinct CDR3 sequences. Germline CDR1 SGHRS, CDR2 YFSETQ. The CDR3 extends over 15 amino acids. To note about this clonotype: The target antigen is unknown.

The rearrangement links TRBV5-1 to TRBJ1-3; TCRdb's D gene call, TRBD1, goes unchecked for lack of DNA. The sequenced sample was blood T cells: a sorted CD56 or NKG2C T cell subset, CD4+ or CD8+ T cells, or bulk PBMC T cells (not recorded which). The receptor was isolated from a woman aged 45 to 65 in good health. The CDR3 loop reads CASSLAPVAGNTIYF.